One sample yielded the 16 T cell receptor beta chains listed below, sequenced in a study of human T cells and chemical hapten exposure. The time point was: patch test 1, 2 weeks after DPC sensitization. Treatment denoted: therapeutic diphenylcyclopropenone sensitization with weekly scalp DPC. In TCRdb, the RACE reads were re-called with MiXCR into one record per CDR3 protein. The sample yields under 130,000 distinct CDR3 sequences, approximately 10% seen once. The material sequenced was whole blood, taken in connection with sensitization to the hapten diphenylcyclopropenone (DPC). The source is a woman aged 40-49 years with alopecia areata. Some clones in this sample may be carry-over from other donors' samples.

The chain links TRBV21-1 to TRBJ1-1; no check of the table's D call, TRBD1, against the DNA was made. TRBV21-1 is a pseudogene. The CDR3 sequence is 15 residues long. CDR3 residues: CASSAPRQNNTEAFF. The CDR3 nucleotides read TGTGCCAGCAGCGCCCCCCGGCAGAATAACACTGAAGCTTTCTTT.

A few counts support this clonotype. V is TRBV6-5 and J is TRBJ1-3; 11 positions agree with TRBD1. Germline assignment: CDR1 MNHEY and CDR2 SVGAGI. The CDR3 consists of 16 residues. V lost 5 bases to trimming and J lost 5 bases; unmatched junction nucleotides: 8. Here the CDR3 DNA reads TGTGCCAGCAGTAACCTATGGACAGGGGGCCGAAACACCATATATTTT. Translating it yields CASSNLWTGGRNTIYF.

In this sample, this clonotype turned up many times. The chain links TRBV11-2 to TRBJ2-3; D is tentatively TRBD1 or TRBD2 (6 bases each). Germline V gives CDR1 SGHAT, CDR2 FQNNGV. There are 15 residues in the CDR3. V dropped 0 bases and J dropped 4 bases, with 11 bases sitting between them. For the CDR3, the DNA is TGTGCCAGCAGCTTAGAAGGGGGGTCCGCAGATACGCAGTATTTT. This codes for CASSLEGGSADTQYF.

This clonotype has a handful of counts. The chain has TRBV7-2 and TRBJ2-7, with 7 bases fitting TRBD2. V lost 4 bases, J lost 4 bases, and 10 bases stayed unmatched. Germline V gene sequence: CDR1 SGHTA, CDR2 FQGNSA. CDR3 length equals 15 residues. The CDR3 DNA is TGTGCCAGCAGCTCGTCCGGGACTACCCAATACGAGCAGTACTTC. Translated, it gives CASSSSGTTQYEQYF. Full variable domain (remainder filled in from reference TRBV7-2 and TRBJ2-7): GAGVSQSPSNKVTEKGKDVELRCDPISGHTALYWYRQSLGQGLEFLIYFQGNSAPDKSGLPSDRFSAERTGGSVSTLTIQRTQQEDSAVYLCASSSSGTTQYEQYFGPGTRLTVT.

The rearrangement joins TRBV27 to TRBJ2-7, with a tentative D call TRBD2 (7 bases). Germline CDR1 is MNHEY and CDR2 is SMNVEV (reference sequence). Trimming stripped 2 bases from V and 1 base from J, with 9 bases between. The CDR3 is 14 amino acids. CDR3 DNA: TGTGCCAGCAGTTTAAAGGGGGGGTCCTACGAGCAGTACTTC. Translating it yields CASSLKGGSYEQYF.

This clonotype occurred many times. The rearrangement joins TRBV7-9 to TRBJ2-1, with 13 bases matching TRBD2. V was pared by 5 bases and J by 0 bases, with 4 bases of the junction left unmatched. Germline values: CDR1 SEHNR, CDR2 FQNEAQ (reference sequence). CDR3 length equals 17 residues. This chain's CDR3 is CASSPWTSGSSYNEQFF. For the CDR3, the DNA is TGTGCCAGCAGCCCGTGGACTAGCGGGAGCTCCTACAATGAGCAGTTCTTC.

Only a few counts were recorded for this clonotype. The chain employs TRBV14 and TRBJ1-2; no firm D call. Germline loops: CDR1 SGHDN, CDR2 FVKESK. The CDR3 is 13 residues long. V shed 2 bases and J shed 8 bases, with 12 bases lying between them. CDR3 in DNA: TGTGCCAGCAGCCAAACTAGAGTTACGGGCTACACCTTC. Translating it yields CASSQTRVTGYTF.

The chain is built from TRBV3-1 and TRBJ1-2; D gene uncertain. Germline CDR1 and CDR2: LGHDT and YNNKEL (reference sequence). The germline V and J ends were trimmed by 1 base and 4 bases, with 7 bases remaining between them. The CDR3 totals 13 residues. The CDR3 coding sequence is TGTGCCAGCAGCCAAGGCGGCCTCTATGGCTACACCTTC. Its protein is CASSQGGLYGYTF.

The chain carries TRBV9 and TRBJ2-1, with 14 bases identical to TRBD2. The CDR3 totals 16 residues. The germline V gene has CDR1 SGDLS and CDR2 YYNGEE. V lost 4 bases, J lost 7 bases, and 7 bases stayed unmatched. In DNA form, the CDR3 reads TGTGCCAGCAGCCCCCGACTAGCGGGGGGGCGGAATGAGCAGTTCTTC. As protein: CASSPRLAGGRNEQFF.

This clonotype appeared a few times. This chain links TRBV6-2 or TRBV6-3 with TRBJ1-1; D call uncertain. The V end was cut by 0 bases, the J end by 3 bases, with 5 bases between. Germline assignment: CDR1 MNHEY and CDR2 SVGEGT. This CDR3 has 13 residues. The CDR3 spells CASSYSIYTEAFF. CDR3 nucleotides: TGTGCCAGCAGTTACTCGATCTACACTGAAGCTTTCTTT.

This clonotype appeared a few times. The rearrangement links TRBV4-1 to TRBJ2-3, with a possible D match to TRBD2 (7 bases). Germline V gene data show CDR1 as MGHRA and CDR2 as YSYEKL. V dropped 0 bases and J dropped 4 bases, with 11 bases sitting between them. The CDR3 runs to 15 residues. CDR3 sequence (DNA): TGCGCCAGCAGCCAAGAAGGGGGAGGGCCAGATACGCAGTATTTT. Protein product: CASSQEGGGPDTQYF.

The chain combines TRBV6-2 or TRBV6-3 with TRBJ2-2; 8 nucleotides align to TRBD1. From germline, CDR1 is MNHEY and CDR2 SVGEGT. Losses at the gene ends were 4 bases for V and 7 bases for J; bases not matched to a gene: 14. This CDR3 spans 17 amino acids. CDR3 residues: CASSSHHPGGTVGELFF. The CDR3 region has the DNA TGTGCCAGCAGTTCTCATCACCCAGGGGGCACGGTCGGGGAGCTGTTTTTT.

The chain links TRBV4-3 to TRBJ2-4, with a tentative D call TRBD1 (6 bases). Trimming removed 0 bases at V and 8 bases at J, with 8 bases between. Germline V gene sequence: CDR1 LGHNA, CDR2 YSLEER. The CDR3 spans 13 residues. As DNA, the CDR3 is TGCGCCAGCAGCCAAGAACAGGGATACATTCAGTACTTC. This translates into CASSQEQGYIQYF.

The chain recombines TRBV5-5 with TRBJ1-3; D unclear. This CDR3 has 13 amino acids. V was cut by 3 bases and J by 0 bases, with 4 bases left in between. CDR1 and CDR2 (germline): SGHKS, YYEKEE (reference sequence). The CDR3: CASSSPSGNTIYF. CDR3 sequence (DNA): TGTGCCAGCAGCTCGCCCTCTGGAAACACCATATATTTT. The full variable domain, with the rest looked up from reference TRBV5-5 and TRBJ1-3, is DAGVTQSPTHLIKTRGQQVTLRCSPISGHKSVSWYQQVLGQGPQFIFQYYEKEERGRGNFPDRFSARQFPNYSSELNVNALLLGDSALYLCASSSPSGNTIYFGEGSWLTVV.

This clonotype was counted at least ten times. The chain carries TRBV7-3 and TRBJ2-3, with 14 bases that match TRBD2. The germline V gene has CDR1 SGHTA and CDR2 FQGTGA. This CDR3 contains 16 residues. V dropped 6 bases and J dropped 6; count of bases not matched to a gene: 8. CDR3 sequence: CASSNGLAGGADTQYF. In DNA form, the CDR3 reads TGTGCCAGCAGTAACGGACTAGCGGGGGGTGCCGATACGCAGTATTTT.

This clonotype was observed a few times. This chain joins TRBV7-7 and TRBJ1-1, with TRBD1 as a possible D gene (5 bases). In germline, CDR1 is SSHAT, CDR2 FNYEAQ (reference sequence). The CDR3 runs 17 residues. V lost 9 bases, J lost 0 bases, and 23 bases lay in between. The CDR3 loop reads CARMGVRFKVMNTEAFF. CDR3 DNA sequence: TGTGCCAGGATGGGGGTACGGTTCAAGGTAATGAACACTGAAGCTTTCTTT.